Reported below is one TCR beta chain. Its antigen remains unidentified. The sample holds no much larger clone one base away, and base qualities are not on file. The CDR3 measures 19 amino acids from cysteine to phenylalanine. The retained sequence is limited to the CDR3, 57 bases, with the frame set at the first base. V is pruned by 4 bases and J by 1 base, leaving 8 bases of the junction without a gene match. The germline V gene supplies CDR1 SNHLY and CDR2 FYNNEI. This sample stems from a study of cytomegalovirus exposure and HLA in healthy donors listed by TCRdb under 2017. In the study overall: A later analysis indicated that the 95 to 150 validation repertoires were generated on the platform also employed for the approximately 700 repertoires of the first cohort. The study was designed to test whether signatures of past pathogen exposure could be identified by cataloging public T cell receptors. A separate validation cohort of approximately 120 different subjects was used in addition to the approximately 700-subject first cohort. To predict cytomegalovirus infection status, the study brought together high-throughput TCR immunosequencing, statistical association of individual TCRs with disease status, and machine learning. Points the paper makes about the study in general: Most TCR sequences were seen in very few donors, while some public TCRs were found in many individuals. The authors suggested that the approach could potentially be generalized to other disease states and immunological phenotypes. The validation cohort had no HLA typing available for a later analysis, so co-occurrence within that cohort was assessed over all 120 or so repertoires. Of the cluster scores, 90% to 95% were above 0 in a later analysis, which found that TCRs clustered in the first cohort also tended to co-occur in the 95 to 150 validation repertoires. A total of about 150 TCR beta chains were listed by the study as associated with cytomegalovirus. The classifier was reported to diagnose cytomegalovirus status with high specificity and sensitivity in both the original and validation cohorts. In vitro tests confirmed that a few of the cytomegalovirus-associated TCR beta chains recognize cytomegalovirus antigens.

Donors formed part of the validation cohort, which comprised 120 subjects and was distinct from the first cohort of 670 or so subjects. The library was made by the immunoSEQ multiplex PCR assay. In the original analysis: A statistical classification framework was developed to diagnose cytomegalovirus status using the catalog of TCR beta chain sequences. The table was pulled from immuneACCESS by TCRdb, which kept in-frame rearrangements only. Such tables lose some clones; where checked, under half of the loss comes from unresolved V genes, and the rest has no known cause. V, J and clone size are taken as reported in that table, and D and trimming were inferred from the DNA itself. This sample is represented by about 200,000 clones; about 81% of them were singletons. The ten largest clones represent 1.2% of the sample.

This clonotype originated in a woman aged 30 to 39 in good health and CMV-seronegative. Here the chain combines TRBV2 and TRBJ2-2, with TRBD2 matching 14 junction bases. The specimen sequenced was PBMCs. The nucleotide sequence is given as TGTGCCAGCAGTGCAGTGCCCGGGACTAGCGGGGGGAACACCGGGGAGCTGTTTTTT. This translates into CASSAVPGTSGGNTGELFF.